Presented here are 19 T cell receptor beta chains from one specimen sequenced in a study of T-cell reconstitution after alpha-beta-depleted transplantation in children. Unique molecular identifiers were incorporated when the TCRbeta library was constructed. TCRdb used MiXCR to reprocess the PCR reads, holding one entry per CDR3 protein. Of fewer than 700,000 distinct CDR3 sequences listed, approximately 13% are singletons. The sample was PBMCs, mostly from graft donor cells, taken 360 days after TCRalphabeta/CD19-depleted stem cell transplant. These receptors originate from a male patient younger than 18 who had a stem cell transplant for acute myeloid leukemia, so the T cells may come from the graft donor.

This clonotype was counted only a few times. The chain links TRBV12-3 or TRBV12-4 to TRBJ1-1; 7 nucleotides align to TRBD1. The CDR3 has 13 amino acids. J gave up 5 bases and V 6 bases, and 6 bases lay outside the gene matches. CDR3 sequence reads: CASRPGGGTEAFF. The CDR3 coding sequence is TGTGCCAGCAGGCCAGGGGGGGGAACTGAAGCTTTCTTT.

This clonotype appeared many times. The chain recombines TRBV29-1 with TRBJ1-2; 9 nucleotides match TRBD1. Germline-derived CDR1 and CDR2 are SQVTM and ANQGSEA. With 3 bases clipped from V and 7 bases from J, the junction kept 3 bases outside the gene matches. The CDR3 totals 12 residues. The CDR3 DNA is TGCAGCGTTGAGGGGACAGGGATTGGCTACACCTTC. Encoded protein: CSVEGTGIGYTF.

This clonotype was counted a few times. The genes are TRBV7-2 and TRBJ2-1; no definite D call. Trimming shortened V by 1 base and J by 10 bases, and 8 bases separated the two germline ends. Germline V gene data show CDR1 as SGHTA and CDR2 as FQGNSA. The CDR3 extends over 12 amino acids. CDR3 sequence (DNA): TGTGCCAGCAGCTTAGTTAAGAGGGAGCAGTTCTTC. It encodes CASSLVKREQFF.

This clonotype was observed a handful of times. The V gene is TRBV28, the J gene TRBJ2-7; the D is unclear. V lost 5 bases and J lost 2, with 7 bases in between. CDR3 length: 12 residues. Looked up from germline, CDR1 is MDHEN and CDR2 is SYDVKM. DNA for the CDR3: TGTGCCAGCAGTGACGTCCCCTACGAGCAGTACTTC. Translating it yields CASSDVPYEQYF.

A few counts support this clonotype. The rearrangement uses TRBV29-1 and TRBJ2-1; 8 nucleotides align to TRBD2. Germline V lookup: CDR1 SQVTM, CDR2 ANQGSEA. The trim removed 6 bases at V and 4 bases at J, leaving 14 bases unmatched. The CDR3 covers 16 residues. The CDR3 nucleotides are TGCAGCGTCGAGGGGGGTAGCGGGACTAAGTACAATGAGCAGTTCTTC. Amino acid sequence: CSVEGGSGTKYNEQFF.

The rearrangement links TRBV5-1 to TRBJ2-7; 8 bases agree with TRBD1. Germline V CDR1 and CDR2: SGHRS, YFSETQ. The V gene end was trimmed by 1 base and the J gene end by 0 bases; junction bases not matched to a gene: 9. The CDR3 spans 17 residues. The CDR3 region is CASSLLFRGQASYEQYF. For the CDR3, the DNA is TGCGCCAGCAGCTTGCTCTTTAGGGGACAGGCCTCCTACGAGCAGTACTTC.

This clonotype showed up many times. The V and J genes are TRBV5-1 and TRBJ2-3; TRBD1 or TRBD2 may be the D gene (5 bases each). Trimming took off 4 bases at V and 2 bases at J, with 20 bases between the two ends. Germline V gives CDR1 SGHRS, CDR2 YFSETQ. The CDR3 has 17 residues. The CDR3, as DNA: TGCGCCAGCAGCGTCCCGGGACCCTTACCTCTCACAGATACGCAGTATTTT. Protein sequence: CASSVPGPLPLTDTQYF.

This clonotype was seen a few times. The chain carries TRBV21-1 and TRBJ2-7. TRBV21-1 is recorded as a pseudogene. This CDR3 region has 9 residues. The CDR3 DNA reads TGTGCCAGCAGCAAAGAACCCCACTTC. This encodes CASSKEPHF.

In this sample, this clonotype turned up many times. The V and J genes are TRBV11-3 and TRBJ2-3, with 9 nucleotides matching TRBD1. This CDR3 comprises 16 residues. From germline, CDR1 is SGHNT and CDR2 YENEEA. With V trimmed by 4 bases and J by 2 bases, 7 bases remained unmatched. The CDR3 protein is CASSWGTGGDTDTQYF. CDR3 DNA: TGTGCCAGCAGCTGGGGAACAGGGGGCGACACAGATACGCAGTATTTT.

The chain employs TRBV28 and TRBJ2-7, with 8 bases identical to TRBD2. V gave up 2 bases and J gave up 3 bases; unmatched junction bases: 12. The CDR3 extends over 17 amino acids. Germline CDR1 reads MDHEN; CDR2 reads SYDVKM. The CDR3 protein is CASSLEGPGGAVYEQYF. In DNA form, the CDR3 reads TGTGCCAGCAGTTTAGAGGGGCCGGGAGGGGCCGTCTACGAGCAGTACTTC.

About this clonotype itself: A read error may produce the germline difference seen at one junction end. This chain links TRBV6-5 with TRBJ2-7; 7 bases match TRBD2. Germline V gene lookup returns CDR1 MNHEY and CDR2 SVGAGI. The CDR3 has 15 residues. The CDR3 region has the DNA TGTGCCAGCGGTTATACTAGCGTGGTTCCCTACGAGCAGTACTTC. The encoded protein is CASGYTSVVPYEQYF.

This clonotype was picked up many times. The CDR3 DNA follows: TGTGCCAGCAGTTTCTTAGGACAAGAGACCCAGTACTTC. Translated: CASSFLGQETQYF. This sequence joins TRBV28 and TRBJ2-5; D gene ambiguous. Germline V lookup: CDR1 MDHEN, CDR2 SYDVKM. The V end was cut by 3 bases, the J end by 2 bases, with 7 bases between. There are 13 residues in the CDR3.

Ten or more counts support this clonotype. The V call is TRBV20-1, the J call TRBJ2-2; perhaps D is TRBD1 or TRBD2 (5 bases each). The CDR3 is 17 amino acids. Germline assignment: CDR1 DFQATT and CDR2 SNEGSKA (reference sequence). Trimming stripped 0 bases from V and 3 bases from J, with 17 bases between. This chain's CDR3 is CSARDRGRTPDTGELFF. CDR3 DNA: TGCAGTGCTAGAGATCGGGGACGGACGCCGGACACCGGGGAGCTGTTTTTT.

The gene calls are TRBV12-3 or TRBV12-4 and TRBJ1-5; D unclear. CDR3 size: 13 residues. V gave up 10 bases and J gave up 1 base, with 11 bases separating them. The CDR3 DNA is TGTGCCACTCAGCCCTGGAGCAATCAGCCCCAGCATTTT. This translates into CATQPWSNQPQHF.

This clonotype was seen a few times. The CDR3, as DNA: TGTGCCAGCAGATCACAGGGGGTGAGCTCCTACGAGCAGTACTTC. Encoded protein: CASRSQGVSSYEQYF. The V gene is TRBV28, the J gene TRBJ2-7; 8 bases map to TRBD1. V shed 6 bases, J shed 0 bases, and the junction held 7 bases outside the gene matches. Germline CDR1 MDHEN, CDR2 SYDVKM. The CDR3 is made up of 15 amino acids.

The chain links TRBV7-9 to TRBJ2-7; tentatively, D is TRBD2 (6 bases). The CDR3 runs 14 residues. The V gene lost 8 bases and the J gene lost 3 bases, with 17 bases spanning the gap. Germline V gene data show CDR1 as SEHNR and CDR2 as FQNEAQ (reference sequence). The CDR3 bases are TGTGCCAGCTCCGGGCTAGCGAGTTTCTACGAGCAGTACTTC. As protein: CASSGLASFYEQYF.

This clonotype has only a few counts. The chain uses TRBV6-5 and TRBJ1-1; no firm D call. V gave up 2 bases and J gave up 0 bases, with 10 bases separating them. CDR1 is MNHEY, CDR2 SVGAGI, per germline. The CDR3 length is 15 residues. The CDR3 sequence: CASSYVDHLNTEAFF. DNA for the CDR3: TGTGCCAGCAGTTACGTCGACCACCTGAACACTGAAGCTTTCTTT.

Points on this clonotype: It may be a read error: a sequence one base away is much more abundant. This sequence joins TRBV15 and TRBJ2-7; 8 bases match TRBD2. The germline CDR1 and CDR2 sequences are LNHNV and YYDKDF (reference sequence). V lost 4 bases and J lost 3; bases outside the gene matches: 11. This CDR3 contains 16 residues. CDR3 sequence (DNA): TGTGCCACCAGCATTCTTCTGCGGGAGGACCTCTACGAGCAGTACTTC. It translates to CATSILLREDLYEQYF.

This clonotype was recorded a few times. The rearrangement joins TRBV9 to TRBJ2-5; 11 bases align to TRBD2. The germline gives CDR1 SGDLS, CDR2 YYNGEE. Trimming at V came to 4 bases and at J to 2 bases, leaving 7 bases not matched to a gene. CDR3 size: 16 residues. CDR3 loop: CASSTNLAGGQETQYF. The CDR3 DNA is TGTGCCAGCAGCACTAACCTAGCGGGAGGACAAGAGACCCAGTACTTC.